The sample holds a few counts of the clone carrying this T cell receptor beta chain. TCRdb re-called the 5' RACE reads with MiXCR, one entry per CDR3 protein. The sample consists of about 130,000 distinct CDR3 sequences, 7.4% of them appearing once. This entry belongs to a study of T cells after yellow fever vaccination. The germline gives CDR1 KGHDR, CDR2 SFDVKD. The CDR3 is 16 residues long. V shed 4 bases and J 6 bases; nucleotides not matched to a gene: 11. This clonotype was sampled from a man aged 18 to 29 who received the YFV17D yellow fever vaccine. This rearrangement joins TRBV24-1 to TRBJ2-1; the match to TRBD2 covers 7 bases. Here the sequenced sample was CD4+ T cells sorted from PBMCs, taken 9 to 10 days after the first yellow fever vaccination. The CDR3 sequence: CATSEGGSGMSNEQFF. The CDR3 region has the DNA TGTGCCACCAGTGAGGGGGGGAGCGGGATGAGCAATGAGCAGTTCTTC.